This T cell receptor beta chain is from a study of PD-1 blockade in classical Hodgkin lymphoma. Study-level points and caveats: Baseline diversity was lower in partial responders and progressors than complete responders. Repertoire differences lack defined causes, possibly disease activity or prior therapy.

Note on this clone: What it binds is not known.

Time point denoted: cycle 4 day 1 (C4D1), after five to seven weeks of nivolumab. All the patients suffered relapse after autologous stem cell transplantation, and brentuximab vedotin exposure differed. Trimming pared 5 bases from V and 6 bases from J, leaving 19 bases between. Looked up from germline, CDR1 is SEHNR and CDR2 is FQNEAQ (reference sequence). The CDR3 contains 16 residues. The table came from immunoSEQ multiplex PCR; TCRdb's copy has only in-frame clones and leaves some out. The table lists some 100,000 clones, about 93% of them singletons. This clonotype was sampled from a human donor with classical Hodgkin lymphoma. This chain uses TRBV7-9 with TRBJ1-4, with D perhaps matching TRBD1 (5 bases). The sequencing here drew on peripheral blood mononuclear cells (PBMCs), taken before the fourth cycle of nivolumab. The CDR3 spells CASSPQRGEGDEKLFF. The DNA of the CDR3 is TGTGCCAGCAGCCCCCAAAGGGGAGAGGGAGATGAAAAACTGTTTTTT.